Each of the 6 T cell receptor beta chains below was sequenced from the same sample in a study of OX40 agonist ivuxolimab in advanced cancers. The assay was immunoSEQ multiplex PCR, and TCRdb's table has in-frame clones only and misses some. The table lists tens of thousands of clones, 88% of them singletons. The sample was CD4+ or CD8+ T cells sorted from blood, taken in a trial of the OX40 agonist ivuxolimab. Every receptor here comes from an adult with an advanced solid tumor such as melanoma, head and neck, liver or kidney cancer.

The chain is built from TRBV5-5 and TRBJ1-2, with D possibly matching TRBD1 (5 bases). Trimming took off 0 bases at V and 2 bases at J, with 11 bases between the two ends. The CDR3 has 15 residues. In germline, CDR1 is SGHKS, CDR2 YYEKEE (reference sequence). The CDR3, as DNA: TGTGCCAGCAGCTTGGCCGGGACGGTGAACTATGGCTACACCTTC. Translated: CASSLAGTVNYGYTF.

CDR3 nucleotide sequence: TGTGCCAGCAGTCGTAGTGGGGGGGGGTCTGAGCAGTTCTTC. Translating it yields CASSRSGGGSEQFF. The rearrangement uses TRBV27 and TRBJ2-1; 7 bases are shared with TRBD2. Germline V gene data show CDR1 as MNHEY and CDR2 as SMNVEV (reference sequence). This CDR3 has 14 residues. V lost 5 bases, J lost 9 bases, and 10 bases stayed unmatched.

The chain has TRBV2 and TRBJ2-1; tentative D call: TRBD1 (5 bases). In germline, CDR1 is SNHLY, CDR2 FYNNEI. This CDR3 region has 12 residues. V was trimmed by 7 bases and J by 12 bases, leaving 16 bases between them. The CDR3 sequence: CASMDGAGSQFF. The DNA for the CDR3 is TGTGCCAGCATGGATGGGGCCGGATCGCAGTTCTTC.

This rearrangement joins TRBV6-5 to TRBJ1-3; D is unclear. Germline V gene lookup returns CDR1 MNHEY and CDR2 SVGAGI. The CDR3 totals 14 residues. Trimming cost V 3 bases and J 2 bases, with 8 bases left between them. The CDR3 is CASSYGVAGNTIYF. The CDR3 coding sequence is TGTGCCAGCAGTTATGGGGTAGCTGGAAACACCATATATTTT.

The CDR3: CASSSEYGYTF. The CDR3 DNA is TGTGCCAGCAGTTCGGAATATGGCTACACCTTC. The genes are TRBV5-4 and TRBJ1-2; D unclear. This CDR3 is 11 amino acids long. The V end lost 5 bases, the J end lost 5 bases, and 7 bases lay between the germline ends. Looked up from germline, CDR1 is SGHNT and CDR2 is YYREEE (reference sequence). The variable domain in full, completed from reference TRBV5-4 and TRBJ1-2, reads ETGVTQSPTHLIKTRGQQVTLRCSSQSGHNTVSWYQQALGQGPQFIFQYYREEENGRGNFPPRFSGLQFPNYSSELNVNALELDDSALYLCASSSEYGYTFGSGTRLTVV.

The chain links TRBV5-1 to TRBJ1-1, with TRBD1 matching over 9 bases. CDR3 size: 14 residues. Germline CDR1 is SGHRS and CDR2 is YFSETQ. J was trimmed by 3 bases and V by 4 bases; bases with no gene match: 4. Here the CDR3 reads CASSPRTGDTEAFF. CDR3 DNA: TGCGCCAGCAGCCCACGGACAGGGGACACTGAAGCTTTCTTT. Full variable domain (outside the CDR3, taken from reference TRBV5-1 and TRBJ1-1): KAGVTQTPRYLIKTRGQQVTLSCSPISGHRSVSWYQQTPGQGLQFLFEYFSETQRNKGNFPGRFSGRQFSNSRSEMNVSTLELGDSALYLCASSPRTGDTEAFFGQGTRLTVV.